This T cell receptor (beta chain) was identified in a study of T cells after yellow fever vaccination. Regarding the study as a whole: The secondary response showed a weaker magnitude and a faster peak, day 5 versus 15. At 95% to 96% for CD4 and just over 85% for CD8, most primary-vaccination clones showed up again after the booster. A small proportion of clonotypes was detected in both the CD4 and CD8 compartments. Repertoires obtained by FACS sorting could include abundant clonotypes that entered as contaminants from the bulk population.

The CDR3 is 14 amino acids. Germline loops: CDR1 SQVTM, CDR2 ANQGSEA. The germline V and J ends were trimmed by 4 bases and 2 bases, with 14 bases remaining between them. This clonotype was detected many times. Its specificity is not known. TCRdb fed the 5' RACE reads into MiXCR, producing one record per CDR3 protein. Among roughly 150,000 distinct CDR3 sequences listed, just over 6.5% were seen once. The chain combines TRBV29-1 with TRBJ1-1; D is undetermined. The specimen was CD4+ T cells sorted from PBMCs, collected 10 days after the yellow fever booster vaccination. The sequence was collected from a man aged 25 to 45 who received the YFV17D yellow fever vaccine. Here the CDR3 reads CSVGRKDSNTEAFF. The CDR3 DNA reads as TGCAGCGTTGGAAGGAAGGATTCAAACACTGAAGCTTTCTTT.